This TCR beta chain derives from a study of OX40 agonist ivuxolimab in advanced cancers. Study-wide results and limits: Specificity for antigen went undetermined in the expanded peripheral T cells. In CD8+ T cells, expanded clones were on average more numerous than in CD4+.

The data were produced by immunoSEQ multiplex PCR, yet TCRdb's version contains in-frame clones alone and is incomplete. The table has about 63,000 clones, about nine tenths seen once. As regards this clone: Antigen: not known.

Trimming removed 1 base from V and 4 bases from J, with 16 bases in between. Germline CDR1 SGHDN, CDR2 FVKESK. The CDR3 loop spans 17 amino acids. Sequenced material: CD4+ or CD8+ T cells sorted from blood, taken in a trial of the OX40 agonist ivuxolimab. The sequence was obtained from an adult with an advanced solid tumor such as melanoma, head and neck, liver or kidney cancer. This chain joins TRBV14 and TRBJ2-2, with D tentatively TRBD2 (6 bases). CDR3 loop: CASSQVRPGVGTGELFF. CDR3 in DNA: TGTGCCAGCAGCCAAGTGAGACCGGGGGTAGGCACCGGGGAGCTGTTTTTT.